The 10 T cell receptor beta chains presented below share a single source sample, sequenced in a study of control samples from healthy donors and cancer patients. Repertoires were generated with immunoSEQ multiplex PCR, while TCRdb's copy carries only in-frame clones and drops some. The sample holds around 70,000 clones; 75% to 85% are singletons and the top ten take 15% to 18%. The sample was blood. Source of these receptors: a man aged 55 to 70 in good health.

This chain joins TRBV20-1 and TRBJ2-3; 8 bases are a match to TRBD2. The trim removed 6 bases at V and 2 bases at J, leaving 7 bases unmatched. The CDR3 is 14 amino acids. Germline assignment: CDR1 DFQATT and CDR2 SNEGSKA (reference sequence). The CDR3 loop reads CSASRSGNTDTQYF. The CDR3 nucleotides are TGCAGTGCCAGTCGTAGCGGGAACACAGATACGCAGTATTTT.

This clone has just one count. The chain couples TRBV29-1 to TRBJ1-1; TRBD1 matches at 7 bases. The CDR3 consists of 14 residues. CDR1 is SQVTM and CDR2 is ANQGSEA in the germline V gene. The ends lost 5 bases at V and 0 bases at J; junction bases unmatched: 6. CDR3 sequence reads: CSVPGTAMNTEAFF. The CDR3 DNA reads TGCAGCGTTCCCGGGACAGCTATGAACACTGAAGCTTTCTTT.

The chain uses TRBV12-3 or TRBV12-4 and TRBJ1-5; 8 bases align to TRBD1. V shed 7 bases and J 4 bases; nucleotides not matched to a gene: 3. The CDR3 covers 13 residues. The CDR3 reads CASTGQANQPQHF. The CDR3 DNA sequence: TGTGCCAGCACGGGACAGGCAAATCAGCCCCAGCATTTT.

The chain employs TRBV6-1 and TRBJ1-2; D gene uncertain. V lost 0 bases, J lost 4 bases, and 0 bases lay in between. The germline V gene encodes CDR1 MNHNS and CDR2 SASEGT. CDR3 size: 11 residues. The CDR3 bases are TGTGCCAGCAGTGAAGCCTATGGCTACACCTTC. Translated, it gives CASSEAYGYTF.

CDR3 loop: CASSFMVAGGDEQFF. The CDR3 nucleotides are TGTGCCAGCAGCTTTATGGTAGCGGGAGGGGATGAGCAGTTCTTC. The chain recombines TRBV7-3 with TRBJ2-1, with 11 bases lining up with TRBD2. The germline V gene encodes CDR1 SGHTA and CDR2 FQGTGA. The CDR3 totals 15 residues. V was clipped by 3 bases and J by 8 bases; unmatched bases: 6.

Only a few counts were recorded for this clone. The chain recombines TRBV28 with TRBJ2-1; 8 bases agree with TRBD2. Trimming at V came to 7 bases and at J to 7 bases, leaving 12 bases not matched to a gene. This CDR3 region has 15 residues. CDR1 MDHEN and CDR2 SYDVKM come from the germline V gene. The CDR3 is CASTPFTGGINEQFF. As DNA, the CDR3 is TGTGCCAGCACCCCCTTCACGGGAGGGATTAATGAGCAGTTCTTC. Full variable domain (rest looked up from reference TRBV28 and TRBJ2-1): DVKVTQSSRYLVKRTGEKVFLECVQDMDHENMFWYRQDPGLGLRLIYFSYDVKMKEKGDIPEGYSVSREKKERFSLILESASTNQTSMYLCASTPFTGGINEQFFGPGTRLTVL.

The chain uses TRBV11-2 and TRBJ1-1; D uncertain. This CDR3 is built from 11 residues. CDR1 and CDR2 (germline): SGHAT, FQNNGV. Between the trimmed V and J ends, which lost 5 bases and 7 bases, there was a span of 8 bases. CDR3 bases: TGTGCCAGCAGCAGGGCTAGTGAAGCTTTCTTT. Translating it yields CASSRASEAFF. The full variable domain, with the rest looked up from reference TRBV11-2 and TRBJ1-1, is EAGVAQSPRYKIIEKRQSVAFWCNPISGHATLYWYQQILGQGPKLLIQFQNNGVVDDSQLPKDRFSAERLKGVDSTLKIQPAKLEDSAVYLCASSRASEAFFGQGTRLTVV.

The chain links TRBV5-5 to TRBJ1-4; 7 bases map to TRBD1. Germline V lookup: CDR1 SGHKS, CDR2 YYEKEE (reference sequence). This CDR3 contains 15 residues. Trimming took 5 bases from V and 7 from J; bases not matched to a gene: 11. CDR3 sequence: CASRADRVSFEKLFF. The CDR3 DNA reads as TGTGCCAGCAGGGCTGACAGGGTTTCTTTTGAAAAACTGTTTTTT.

About this clone: This sample also contains other DNA sequences that code for the same CDR3. The chain is built from TRBV12-3 or TRBV12-4 and TRBJ2-5, with no clear D. This CDR3 has 11 residues. With 1 base removed from V and 4 bases from J, the gap between germline ends came to 1 base. The DNA of the CDR3 is TGTGCCAGCAGTTTAGGAGAGACCCAGTACTTC. It translates to CASSLGETQYF.

The count of this clone is one. One junction end disagrees with the germline gene, perhaps due to a read error. Other DNA sequences of this sample code for an identical CDR3. The rearrangement joins TRBV12-3 or TRBV12-4 to TRBJ2-3; D ambiguous. This CDR3 contains 13 residues. The CDR3 here is CASQASVEDTQYF. The CDR3 DNA sequence: TGCGCCAGCCAAGCCTCCGTTGAAGATACGCAGTATTTT.